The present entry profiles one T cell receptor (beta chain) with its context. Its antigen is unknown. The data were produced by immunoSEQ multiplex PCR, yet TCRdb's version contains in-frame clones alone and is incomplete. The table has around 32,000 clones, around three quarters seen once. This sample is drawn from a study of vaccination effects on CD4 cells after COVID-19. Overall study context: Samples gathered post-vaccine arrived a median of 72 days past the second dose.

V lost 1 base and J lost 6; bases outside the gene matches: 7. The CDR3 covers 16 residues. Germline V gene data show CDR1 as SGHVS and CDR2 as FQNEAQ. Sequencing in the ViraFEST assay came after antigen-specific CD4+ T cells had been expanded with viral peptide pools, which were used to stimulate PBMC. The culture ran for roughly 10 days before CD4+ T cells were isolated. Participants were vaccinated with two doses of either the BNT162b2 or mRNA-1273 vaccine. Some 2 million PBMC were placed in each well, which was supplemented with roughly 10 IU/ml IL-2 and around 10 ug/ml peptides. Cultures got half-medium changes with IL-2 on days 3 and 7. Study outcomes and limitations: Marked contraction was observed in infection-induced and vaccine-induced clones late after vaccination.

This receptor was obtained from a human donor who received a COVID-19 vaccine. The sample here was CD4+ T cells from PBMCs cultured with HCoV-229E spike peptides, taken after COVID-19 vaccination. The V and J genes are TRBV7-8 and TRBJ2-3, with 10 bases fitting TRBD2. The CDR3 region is CASSLVPSGSVDTQYF. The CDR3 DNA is TGTGCCAGCAGCTTAGTTCCTAGCGGGAGTGTGGATACGCAGTATTTT.